The next 10 T cell receptor beta chains were all read from a single sample in a study of blood T cell repertoires in COVID-19. Method: immunoSEQ multiplex PCR; TCRdb's copy keeps in-frame clones and lacks some. Of 150,000 to 200,000 clones listed, approximately 84% are singletons. The sequencing input was peripheral blood. The receptor source for this set is a man between 40 and 49 years old with acute or convalescent COVID-19.

The J gene is TRBJ2-5, the V gene TRBV5-4, with a tentative D call TRBD1 (7 bases). This CDR3 comprises 14 residues. The ends were cut back, 4 bases at V and 2 bases at J, with 12 bases in the middle. CDR1 and CDR2 from the germline V gene are SGHNT and YYREEE (reference sequence). CDR3 region: CASSRGTAQETQYF. CDR3 bases: TGTGCCAGCAGCCGCGGGACAGCACAAGAGACCCAGTACTTC.

This clone was picked up one time. This chain uses TRBV7-8 with TRBJ2-6; the D gene is possibly TRBD1 (6 bases). Trimming cost V 4 bases and J 2 bases, with 9 bases left between them. The CDR3 contains 15 residues. Germline assignment: CDR1 SGHVS and CDR2 FQNEAQ. CDR3 nucleotides: TGTGCCAGCAGCTCTACAGGGACTGGGGCCAACGTCCTGACTTTC. Its protein is CASSSTGTGANVLTF.

This clone was counted once. V is TRBV4-2 and J is TRBJ2-5, with 8 bases that match TRBD2. This CDR3 is built from 16 residues. V lost 0 bases and J lost 4; bases outside the gene matches: 7. Per the germline V gene, CDR1 is LGHNA and CDR2 is YNFKEQ. CDR3: CASSQENGGGRETQYF. The CDR3 coding sequence is TGTGCCAGCAGCCAAGAAAACGGCGGGGGGCGAGAGACCCAGTACTTC.

The rearrangement joins TRBV11-3 to TRBJ2-7; tentative D call: TRBD1 (6 bases). V was pared by 3 bases and J by 6 bases, with 15 bases between. The germline V gene encodes CDR1 SGHNT and CDR2 YENEEA. The CDR3 covers 14 residues. CDR3 nucleotides: TGTGCCAGCAGCTTCGGCAGGGGAAACTCCGAGCAGTACTTC. It yields the protein CASSFGRGNSEQYF.

The chain has TRBV27 and TRBJ1-2; 8 nucleotides line up with TRBD1. Trimming at V came to 0 bases and at J to 8 bases, leaving 2 bases not matched to a gene. This CDR3 is built from 13 residues. Germline V CDR1 and CDR2: MNHEY, SMNVEV (reference sequence). The CDR3 nucleotides are TGTGCCAGCAGTTTATCGGCAGGGGGCGGCTACACCTTC. It codes for CASSLSAGGGYTF.

The gene calls are TRBV28 and TRBJ1-2; 8 bases fit TRBD1. The V gene end was trimmed by 7 bases and the J gene end by 4 bases; junction bases not matched to a gene: 2. The CDR3 has 12 residues. Looked up from germline, CDR1 is MDHEN and CDR2 is SYDVKM. The CDR3 is CASTGGSYGYTF. The CDR3 nucleotides are TGTGCCAGCACAGGGGGCAGCTATGGCTACACCTTC.

The chain is built from TRBV11-2 and TRBJ2-7; D call uncertain. This CDR3 region has 14 residues. Germline CDR1 and CDR2: SGHAT and FQNNGV. With 2 bases removed from V and 2 bases from J, the gap between germline ends came to 10 bases. CDR3 DNA sequence: TGTGCCAGCAGCTTAAGGTTGACTGCCTACGAGCAGTACTTC. Translating gives CASSLRLTAYEQYF.

The chain carries TRBV6-2 or TRBV6-3 and TRBJ1-2, with 8 bases aligning to TRBD1. This CDR3 has 14 residues. Trimming removed 4 bases from V and 5 bases from J; junction bases left unmatched: 6. The germline gives CDR1 MNHEY, CDR2 SVGEGT. The CDR3 is CASSSTGQVYGYTF. The CDR3 DNA follows: TGTGCCAGCAGTTCCACGGGACAGGTGTATGGCTACACCTTC.

The chain recombines TRBV6-6 with TRBJ1-2; possible D gene TRBD1, 6 bases. Germline CDR1 is MNHNY and CDR2 is SVGAGI (reference sequence). The CDR3 runs to 13 residues. The germline V and J ends were trimmed by 8 bases and 1 base, with 11 bases remaining between them. The CDR3 nucleotides read TGTGCCAGCCTTGGACAGATTAACTATGGCTACACCTTC. Translated, it gives CASLGQINYGYTF.

This chain uses TRBV5-4 with TRBJ2-2, with D maybe TRBD2 (5 bases). CDR1 is SGHNT, CDR2 YYREEE, per germline (reference sequence). Deletions cut 2 bases from V and 2 bases from J, with 16 bases between. The CDR3 extends over 17 amino acids. As DNA, the CDR3 is TGTGCCAGCAGCTTACAGACTATCGAGCCTAACACCGGGGAGCTGTTTTTT. It codes for CASSLQTIEPNTGELFF.